These 25 T cell receptor beta chains were sequenced from one sample in a study of cytomegalovirus exposure and HLA in healthy donors. Use of 60 Vbeta and 13 Jbeta primers characterized the PCR. Method: immunoSEQ multiplex PCR; TCRdb's copy keeps in-frame clones and lacks some. The sample yields roughly 190,000 clones, around 80% seen once. The specimen sequenced was PBMCs. Receptor source: a woman aged 40-49 years in good health and CMV-seronegative.

This chain joins TRBV18 and TRBJ1-2; TRBD1 matches 8 bases. CDR3 length: 19 residues. Looked up from germline, CDR1 is KGHSH and CDR2 is LQKENI. With 6 bases clipped from V and 4 bases from J, the junction kept 22 bases outside the gene matches. CDR3 in DNA: TGTGCCAGCTCCGGGGAAGGAGACAGGGGCCCTTCGGTTTTCTATGGCTACACCTTC. It specifies CASSGEGDRGPSVFYGYTF.

The chain has TRBV19 and TRBJ1-5, with 7 nucleotides matching TRBD1. There are 14 residues in the CDR3. Germline assignment: CDR1 LNHDA and CDR2 SQIVND (reference sequence). The V gene end was trimmed by 4 bases and the J gene end by 3 bases; junction bases not matched to a gene: 3. This CDR3 is CASSTTGFNQPQHF. The CDR3 bases are TGTGCCAGTAGTACGACAGGGTTCAATCAGCCCCAGCATTTT.

The chain carries TRBV4-1 and TRBJ2-3, with 8 bases lining up with TRBD2. The J segment lost 3 bases and the V segment lost 1 base, leaving 9 bases of the junction unmatched. The CDR3 contains 17 residues. The germline V gene has CDR1 MGHRA and CDR2 YSYEKL. CDR3 nucleotide sequence: TGCGCCAGCAGCCAAGTCGCCAGCGGGAGATCAACAGATACGCAGTATTTT. This gives the protein CASSQVASGRSTDTQYF.

The V and J genes are TRBV11-3 and TRBJ2-3; 12 bases agree with TRBD2. Germline assignment: CDR1 SGHNT and CDR2 YENEEA. V shed 4 bases, J shed 2 bases, and the junction held 10 bases outside the gene matches. The CDR3 consists of 18 residues. CDR3 nucleotides: TGTGCCAGCAGCTCCCTAGGACTAGCGGGGTTGTACACAGATACGCAGTATTTT. It translates to CASSSLGLAGLYTDTQYF.

This chain joins TRBV4-1 and TRBJ1-2; D is possibly TRBD1 (5 bases). The CDR3 totals 15 residues. CDR1 and CDR2 (germline): MGHRA, YSYEKL. Trimming cost V 3 bases and J 1 base, with 12 bases left between them. The CDR3 region is CASSQVSDSNYGYTF. The CDR3 DNA sequence: TGCGCCAGCAGCCAGGTTTCTGACAGTAACTATGGCTACACCTTC.

V usage is TRBV7-9 and J usage is TRBJ2-7; D remains unclear. Germline V gives CDR1 SEHNR, CDR2 FQNEAQ (reference sequence). The CDR3 sequence is 12 residues long. V was trimmed by 4 bases and J by 6 bases, leaving 10 bases between them. The CDR3 nucleotides read TGTGCCAGCAGCTACAACCGTAGCGAGCAGTACGTC. This codes for CASSYNRSEQYV.

The rearrangement uses TRBV29-1 and TRBJ1-4; 7 bases map to TRBD1. The CDR3 is made up of 14 amino acids. CDR1 SQVTM and CDR2 ANQGSEA come from the germline V gene. V lost 5 bases, J lost 0 bases, and 3 bases stayed unmatched. This CDR3 reads CSVWGQSTNEKLFF. CDR3 sequence (DNA): TGCAGCGTTTGGGGACAGTCAACTAATGAAAAACTGTTTTTT.

This clone was detected many times. The J gene is TRBJ2-1, the V gene TRBV11-2; D may be TRBD2 (5 bases). The CDR3 spans 11 residues. Germline V lookup: CDR1 SGHAT, CDR2 FQNNGV. V was clipped by 5 bases and J by 8 bases, with 7 bases between them. This chain's CDR3 is CASSEGYEQFF. CDR3 DNA sequence: TGTGCCAGCAGCGAGGGATATGAGCAGTTCTTC.

The rearrangement joins TRBV27 to TRBJ2-5; 12 nucleotides agree with TRBD1. The CDR3 loop spans 14 amino acids. Losses at the gene ends were 8 bases for V and 4 bases for J; bases not matched to a gene: 5. Per germline, CDR1 MNHEY and CDR2 SMNVEV (reference sequence). The CDR3 region is CASGGQGAGETQYF. Written as DNA, the CDR3 is TGTGCCAGCGGGGGACAGGGGGCTGGAGAGACCCAGTACTTC.

The chain uses TRBV4-2 and TRBJ1-6; TRBD1 might be the D (6 bases). CDR1 is LGHNA, CDR2 YNFKEQ, per germline. V was pared by 4 bases and J by 8 bases, with 21 bases between. The CDR3 is 17 amino acids. CDR3 protein: CASSPLGSQGSDSPLHF. CDR3 nucleotides: TGTGCCAGCAGCCCCCTCGGTTCCCAGGGGAGTGATTCACCCCTCCACTTT.

The gene calls are TRBV19 and TRBJ2-2, with D possibly matching TRBD2 (5 bases). The ends were cut back, 3 bases at V and 5 bases at J, with 22 bases in the middle. This CDR3 has 18 amino acids. CDR1 and CDR2 from the germline V gene are LNHDA and SQIVND (reference sequence). The CDR3: CASSIRPAEARWTGELFF. The CDR3 DNA follows: TGTGCCAGTAGTATTCGTCCAGCGGAGGCGAGGTGGACCGGGGAGCTGTTTTTT.

This chain uses TRBV15 with TRBJ1-1; a weak D match, TRBD1 (5 bases). Germline V lookup: CDR1 LNHNV, CDR2 YYDKDF (reference sequence). The CDR3 contains 14 residues. Trimming removed 3 bases at V and 8 bases at J, with 16 bases between. For the CDR3, the DNA is TGTGCCACCAGCAGGGGGGGTGAGGCAGGGGAAGCTTTCTTT. Translation gives CATSRGGEAGEAFF.

This rearrangement joins TRBV5-4 to TRBJ2-7; 7 positions agree with TRBD1. CDR1 is SGHNT, CDR2 YYREEE, per germline (reference sequence). With 4 bases clipped from V and 6 bases from J, the junction kept 4 bases outside the gene matches. The CDR3 contains 12 residues. This CDR3 is CASSPTGSEQYF. The CDR3 nucleotides are TGTGCCAGCAGCCCGACAGGGAGCGAGCAGTACTTC.

This chain's CDR3 is CASSMAREDTQYF. The DNA for the CDR3 is TGTGCCAGTAGTATGGCTAGAGAAGATACGCAGTATTTT. The chain uses TRBV19 and TRBJ2-3, with D unresolved. CDR3 length equals 13 residues. Germline CDR1 and CDR2: LNHDA and SQIVND (reference sequence). The V end was cut by 3 bases, the J end by 5 bases, with 9 bases between.

DNA of the CDR3: TGTGCCAGCAAAGTAGCAGGGGATAGCAATCAGCCCCAGCATTTT. It yields the protein CASKVAGDSNQPQHF. The V gene is TRBV6-1, the J gene TRBJ1-5; possibly TRBD1 for D (6 bases). This CDR3 has 15 amino acids. The V gene lost 7 bases and the J gene lost 0 bases, with 13 bases spanning the gap. Looked up from germline, CDR1 is MNHNS and CDR2 is SASEGT.

The chain links TRBV12-5 to TRBJ1-5; possible D gene TRBD1, 6 bases. Germline loops: CDR1 LGHNT, CDR2 FRNRAP. V lost 1 base to trimming and J lost 4 bases, with 8 bases between them. The CDR3 extends over 14 amino acids. Here the CDR3 reads CASGLGQVNQPQHF. The CDR3 DNA is TGTGCTAGTGGTTTGGGACAGGTAAATCAGCCCCAGCATTTT.

Written as DNA, the CDR3 is TGTGCCAGTACCCTAAGGGACAGGGGTGGCTACACCTTC. This encodes CASTLRDRGGYTF. V usage is TRBV19 and J usage is TRBJ1-2; 10 nucleotides align to TRBD1. V shed 7 bases, J shed 7 bases, and the junction held 6 bases outside the gene matches. CDR3 length: 13 residues. From germline, CDR1 is LNHDA and CDR2 SQIVND (reference sequence). The full variable domain, its missing parts supplied by reference TRBV19 and TRBJ1-2, is DGGITQSPKYLFRKEGQNVTLSCEQNLNHDAMYWYRQDPGQGLRLIYYSQIVNDFQKGDIAEGYSVSREKKESFPLTVTSAQKNPTAFYLCASTLRDRGGYTFGSGTRLTVV.

The rearrangement uses TRBV21-1 and TRBJ1-1; the DNA was not compared with TRBD1, the D call given in the table. TRBV21-1 is termed a pseudogene. The CDR3 is made up of 13 amino acids. Here the CDR3 reads CASLQGLGTEAFF. The CDR3 DNA follows: TGTGCCAGTCTGCAGGGGTTGGGGACTGAAGCTTTCTTT.

The chain has TRBV18 and TRBJ2-1; TRBD2 aligns across 8 bases. There are 18 residues in the CDR3. Germline lookup yields CDR1 KGHSH and CDR2 LQKENI. J was trimmed by 2 bases and V by 0 bases; bases with no gene match: 9. CDR3 sequence (DNA): TGTGCCAGCTCACCACCGGGGCGGGAGGTAAGGACCTACAATGAGCAGTTCTTC. Amino acid sequence: CASSPPGREVRTYNEQFF.

This clone was counted once. The chain uses TRBV4-2 and TRBJ2-3, with 10 nucleotides matching TRBD2. V shed 4 bases, J shed 0 bases, and the junction held 13 bases outside the gene matches. CDR1 LGHNA and CDR2 YNFKEQ come from the germline V gene. The CDR3 spans 19 residues. CDR3 sequence (DNA): TGTGCCAGCAGCCTTAAGGTTTCGGGACTAGCGACTAGCACAGATACGCAGTATTTT. Translation gives CASSLKVSGLATSTDTQYF.

The CDR3, as DNA: TGTGCCAGCAGTGAGTGGGGAGAAGACACAGATACGCAGTATTTT. Its translation is CASSEWGEDTDTQYF. The rearrangement links TRBV6-1 to TRBJ2-3; perhaps TRBD2 as D (5 bases). The germline V and J ends were trimmed by 3 bases and 2 bases, with 12 bases remaining between them. CDR3 length: 15 amino acids. Germline V CDR1 and CDR2: MNHNS, SASEGT.

V gene TRBV9 combines with J gene TRBJ2-5, with 11 bases aligning to TRBD2. Trimming cost V 3 bases and J 4 bases; bases outside gene matches: 8. This CDR3 comprises 16 residues. Germline lookup yields CDR1 SGDLS and CDR2 YYNGEE. CDR3 in DNA: TGTGCCAGCAGCGCCGATAGCGGGAGGGCCGGAGAGACCCAGTACTTC. It encodes CASSADSGRAGETQYF.

This clone was counted between two and nine times. The chain is built from TRBV7-2 and TRBJ2-7; D is uncertain. From germline, CDR1 is SGHTA and CDR2 FQGNSA. CDR3 length: 12 amino acids. Trimming took off 3 bases at V and 1 base at J, with 4 bases between the two ends. The CDR3 protein is CASSFSSYEQYF. The CDR3 nucleotides read TGTGCCAGCAGCTTCTCTTCCTACGAGCAGTACTTC.

This rearrangement joins TRBV13 to TRBJ2-3; 11 nucleotides align to TRBD2. This CDR3 is built from 17 residues. Germline V gene data show CDR1 as PRHDT and CDR2 as FYEKMQ (reference sequence). The V gene end was trimmed by 2 bases and the J gene end by 2 bases; junction bases not matched to a gene: 6. The CDR3 is CASSLSLLAGVTDTQYF. In DNA form, the CDR3 reads TGTGCCAGCAGCTTAAGTTTACTAGCGGGAGTCACAGATACGCAGTATTTT.

The V gene is TRBV5-6, the J gene TRBJ2-1; maybe TRBD1 (6 bases). CDR1 and CDR2 from the germline V gene are SGHDT and YYEEEE. The CDR3 is 16 amino acids. V was clipped by 0 bases and J by 6 bases, with 16 bases between them. The CDR3 is CASSLAFRGLGNEQFF. DNA for the CDR3: TGTGCCAGCAGCTTGGCGTTCAGGGGATTGGGCAATGAGCAGTTCTTC. The variable domain in full, with the rest retrieved from reference TRBV5-6 and TRBJ2-1, is DAGVTQSPTHLIKTRGQQVTLRCSPKSGHDTVSWYQQALGQGPQFIFQYYEEEERQRGNFPDRFSGHQFPNYSSELNVNALLLGDSALYLCASSLAFRGLGNEQFFGPGTRLTVL.